A single T cell receptor (beta chain) is shown here with its context. These data originate in a study of cytomegalovirus exposure and HLA in healthy donors. Whole-study context: In an early release, HLA-typed donors contributed about 79 million unique TCR sequences.

A multiplex PCR was run with 60 Vbeta primers and 13 Jbeta primers. Sequencing used immunoSEQ multiplex PCR; TCRdb keeps in-frame clones, though not all of them. Of 200,000 or so clones detected, 65% to 90% appear once; the ten largest clones hold approximately 6.3%. CDR1 is MGHDK and CDR2 is SYGVNS in the germline V gene. Deletions cut 6 bases from V and 2 bases from J, with 7 bases between. This CDR3 contains 12 residues. The sequencing input was PBMCs. The rearrangement uses TRBV25-1 and TRBJ1-2; D perhaps matches TRBD1 (5 bases). This sequence was found in a man aged 35-49 years in good health and CMV-seropositive. CDR3: CASRRGNYGYTF. The CDR3 DNA is TGTGCCAGCAGGCGGGGGAACTATGGCTACACCTTC.